This TCR beta chain stems from a study of tumor-infiltrating lymphocytes in localized non-small cell lung cancer. Study at large: Resected tumor was paired with non-adjacent uninvolved lung from the same patient. Overall study findings and caveats: IM1 and IM2 tumors showed no difference in T-cell fraction.

Germline lookup yields CDR1 MNHNS and CDR2 SASEGT. This CDR3 contains 15 residues. Germline trimming cut 5 bases from V and 4 bases from J; bases unmatched to any gene: 7. Sequencing was performed with immunoSEQ multiplex PCR; in TCRdb, only in-frame clones are kept and a portion is missing. The table includes 7,000 to 9,500 clones, around 79% detected once. With respect to this clone: The target antigen is unknown.

This TCR was sampled from a human donor with non-small cell lung cancer. Sequenced sample: uninvolved lung tissue not adjacent to the tumor. The chain joins TRBV6-1 to TRBJ1-1, with TRBD1 matching 10 bases. The CDR3 region has the DNA TGTGCCAGCAGTCCCCACCGGGACAGGGGCACTGAAGCTTTCTTT. Translated: CASSPHRDRGTEAFF.